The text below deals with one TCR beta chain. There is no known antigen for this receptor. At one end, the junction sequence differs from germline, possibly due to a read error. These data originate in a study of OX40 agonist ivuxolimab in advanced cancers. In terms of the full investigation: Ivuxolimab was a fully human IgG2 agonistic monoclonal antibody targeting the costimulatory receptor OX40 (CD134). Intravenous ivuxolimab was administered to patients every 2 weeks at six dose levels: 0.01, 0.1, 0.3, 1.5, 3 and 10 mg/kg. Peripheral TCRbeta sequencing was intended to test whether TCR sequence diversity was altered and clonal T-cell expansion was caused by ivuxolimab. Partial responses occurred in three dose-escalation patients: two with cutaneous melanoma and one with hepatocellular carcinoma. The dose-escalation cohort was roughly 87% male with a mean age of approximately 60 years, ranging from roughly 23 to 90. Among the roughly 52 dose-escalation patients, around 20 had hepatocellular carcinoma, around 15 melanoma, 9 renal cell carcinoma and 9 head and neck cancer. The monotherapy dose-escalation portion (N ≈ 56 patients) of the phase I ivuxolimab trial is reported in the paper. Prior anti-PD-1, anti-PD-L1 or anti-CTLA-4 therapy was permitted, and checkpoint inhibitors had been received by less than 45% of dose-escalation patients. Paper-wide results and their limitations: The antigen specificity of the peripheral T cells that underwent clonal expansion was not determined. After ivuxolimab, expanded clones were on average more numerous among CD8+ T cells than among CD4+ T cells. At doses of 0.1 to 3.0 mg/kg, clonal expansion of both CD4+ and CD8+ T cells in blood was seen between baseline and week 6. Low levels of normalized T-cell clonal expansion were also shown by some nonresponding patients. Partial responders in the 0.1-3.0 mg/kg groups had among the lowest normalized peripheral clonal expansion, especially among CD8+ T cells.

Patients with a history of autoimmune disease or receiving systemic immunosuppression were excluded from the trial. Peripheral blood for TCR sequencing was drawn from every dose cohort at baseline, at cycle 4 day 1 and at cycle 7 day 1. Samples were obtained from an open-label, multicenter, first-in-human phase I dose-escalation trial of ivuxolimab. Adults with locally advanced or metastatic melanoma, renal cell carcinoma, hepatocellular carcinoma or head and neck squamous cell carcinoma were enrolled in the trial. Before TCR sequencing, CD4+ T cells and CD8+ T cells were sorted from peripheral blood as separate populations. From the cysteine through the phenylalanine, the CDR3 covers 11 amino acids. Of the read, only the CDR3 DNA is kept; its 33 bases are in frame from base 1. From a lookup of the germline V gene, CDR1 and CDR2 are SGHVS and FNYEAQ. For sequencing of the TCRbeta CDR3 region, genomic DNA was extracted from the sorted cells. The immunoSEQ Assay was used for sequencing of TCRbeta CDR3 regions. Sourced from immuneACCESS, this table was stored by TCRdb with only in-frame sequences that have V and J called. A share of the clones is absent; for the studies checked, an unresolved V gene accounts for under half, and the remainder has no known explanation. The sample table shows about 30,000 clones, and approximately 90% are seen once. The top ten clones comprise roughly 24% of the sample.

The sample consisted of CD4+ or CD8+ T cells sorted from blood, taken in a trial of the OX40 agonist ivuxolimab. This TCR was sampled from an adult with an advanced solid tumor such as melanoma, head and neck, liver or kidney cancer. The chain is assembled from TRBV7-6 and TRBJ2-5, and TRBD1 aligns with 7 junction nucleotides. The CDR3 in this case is CQNRGGETQYF. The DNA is TGCCAAAACAGGGGCGGGGAGACCCAGTACTTC. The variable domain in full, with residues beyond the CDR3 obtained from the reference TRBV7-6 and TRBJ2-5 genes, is GAGVSQSPRYKVTKRGQDVALRCDPISGHVSLYWYRQALGQGPEFLTYFNYEAQQDKSGLPNDRFSAERPEGSISTLTIQRTEQRDSAMYRCQNRGGETQYFGPGTRLLVL.